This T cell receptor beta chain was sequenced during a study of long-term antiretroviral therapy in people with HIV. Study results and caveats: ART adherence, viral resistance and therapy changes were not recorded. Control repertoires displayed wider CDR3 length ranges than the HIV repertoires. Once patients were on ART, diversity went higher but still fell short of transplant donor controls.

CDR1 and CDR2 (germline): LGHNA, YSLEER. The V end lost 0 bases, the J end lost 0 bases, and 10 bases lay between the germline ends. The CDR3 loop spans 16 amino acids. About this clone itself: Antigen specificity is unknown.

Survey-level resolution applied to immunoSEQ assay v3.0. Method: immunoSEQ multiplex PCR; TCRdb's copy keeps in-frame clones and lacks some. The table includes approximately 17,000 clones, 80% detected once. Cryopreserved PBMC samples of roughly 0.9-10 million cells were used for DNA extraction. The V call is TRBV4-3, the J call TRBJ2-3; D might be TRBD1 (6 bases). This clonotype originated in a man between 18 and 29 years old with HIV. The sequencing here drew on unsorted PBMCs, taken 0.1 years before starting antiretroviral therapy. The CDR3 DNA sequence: TGCGCCAGCAGCCAAGATACAGGGATAAGCACAGATACGCAGTATTTT. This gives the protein CASSQDTGISTDTQYF.